The rows below give T cell receptor beta chains drawn from one sample of a study of T cells in Graves' hyperthyroidism and ophthalmopathy. A single record per CDR3 protein comes from TCRdb applying MiXCR to the multiplex PCR reads. This sample has 500,000 or so distinct CDR3 sequences, with roughly 15% found just once. Input material: blood. These receptors were taken from a woman between 18 and 29 years old with Graves' ophthalmopathy. CDR3s include the opening cysteine and the closing phenylalanine or tryptophan. The D gene is left open where the match is weak. Size tells how often a clone was seen (once, few, many) or the class of an expanded clone, and some rows leave it out.

size | J | D | V | DNA | CDR3
many | TRBJ2-5 | . | TRBV7-8 | TGTGCCAGCAGCCCCATAGGGGGAGAGACCCAGTACTTC | CASSPIGGETQYF
few | TRBJ2-1 | . | TRBV7-2 | TGTGCCAGCAGCTCGTCAGGCACTTACAATGAGCAGTTCTTC | CASSSSGTYNEQFF
. | TRBJ1-5 | TRBD1 | TRBV29-1 | TGCAGCGTTGAAATGGGACAGGGGGATCAGCCCCAGCATTTT | CSVEMGQGDQPQHF
. | TRBJ2-2 | TRBD2 | TRBV12-3/TRBV12-4 | TGTGCCACCGAACTAGCGGCAAACACCGGGGAGCTGTTTTTT | CATELAANTGELFF
few | TRBJ1-2 | TRBD1 | TRBV6-5 | TGTGCCAGCAGTTACTCGGAGGGGGCCTATGGCTACACCTTC | CASSYSEGAYGYTF
many | TRBJ1-2 | . | TRBV7-9 | TGTGCCAGCAGTTTAGTAGACTATGGCTACACCTTC | CASSLVDYGYTF
. | TRBJ1-2 | . | TRBV9 | TGTGCCAGCAGCGTAGGGGTTAAAACTAACTATGGCTACACCTTC | CASSVGVKTNYGYTF
many | TRBJ2-1 | . | TRBV20-1 | TGCAGTGCTAGAGCGCTGCCCCAAGCCTACAATGAGCAGTTCTTC | CSARALPQAYNEQFF
many | TRBJ2-7 | . | TRBV12-3/TRBV12-4 | TGTGCCAGCAGTCCCCAGGTTGGGAGCTCCTACGAGCAGTACTTC | CASSPQVGSSYEQYF
few | TRBJ1-6 | . | TRBV10-3 | TGTGCCATCAGCCGGGGGGGGTTGAGGCCCCTCCACTTT | CAISRGGLRPLHF
many | TRBJ2-3 | TRBD2 | TRBV7-2 | TGTGCCAGCAGCTTGATAATAGCGGGAGCAGATACGCAGTATTTT | CASSLIIAGADTQYF
many | TRBJ1-2 | . | TRBV3-1 | TGTGCCAGCAGCCCCGGGACCCTGAGAGGCTACACCTTC | CASSPGTLRGYTF
few | TRBJ2-5 | . | TRBV9 | TGTGCCAGCAGCGTAGGAGTCCGGGACACCGAAGAGACCCAGTACTTC | CASSVGVRDTEETQYF
many | TRBJ2-1 | . | TRBV30 | TGTGCCTGGAGCCCCGAGGAAGCCTACAATGAGCAGTTCTTC | CAWSPEEAYNEQFF
. | TRBJ2-4 | TRBD1 | TRBV27 | TGTGCCAGCAGCTTTGGGACAGGGGCCACTCAGTACTTC | CASSFGTGATQYF
. | TRBJ2-1 | . | TRBV27 | TGTGCCAGCAGTTTAATTGGGCCGAGAAACAATGAGCAGTTCTTC | CASSLIGPRNNEQFF
. | TRBJ1-5 | TRBD1 | TRBV12-3/TRBV12-4 | TGTGCCAGCAGCGGAGACAGGGCTCAGCCCCAGCATTTT | CASSGDRAQPQHF
many | TRBJ1-4 | . | TRBV3-1 | TGTGCCAGCAGCCAAGATTTGGGACGGACGACTCGGGCTAATGAAAAACTGTTTTTT | CASSQDLGRTTRANEKLFF
. | TRBJ1-5 | TRBD1 | TRBV12-3/TRBV12-4 | TGTGCCAGCAGTTTCGAGGGACAGAGAGGGGGATATAGCAATCAGCCCCAGCATTTT | CASSFEGQRGGYSNQPQHF
many | TRBJ1-3 | . | TRBV11-3 | TGTGCCAGCAGCTTAAAGGGGATCCCTGGAAACACCATATATTTT | CASSLKGIPGNTIYF
many | TRBJ1-1 | . | TRBV28 | TGTGCCAGCAGGTTTGACAGCTCTGAAGCTTTCTTT | CASRFDSSEAFF
. | TRBJ1-2 | . | TRBV7-9 | TGTGCCAGCAGCCTTACATCCCGGGGCTACACCTTC | CASSLTSRGYTF
many | TRBJ2-7 | . | TRBV2 | TGTGCCAGCAGTGAACTCCACTTGACAAATCCCTCCCACGAGCAGTACTTC | CASSELHLTNPSHEQYF
. | TRBJ1-2 | . | TRBV20-1 | TGCAGTGCTAGAGGGGGCTATGGCTACACCTTC | CSARGGYGYTF
few | TRBJ2-7 | . | TRBV19 | TGTGCCAGTAGTATAGGAGTGACGAGCTCCTACGAGCAGTACTTC | CASSIGVTSSYEQYF
many | TRBJ2-1 | . | TRBV24-1 | TGTGCCACCAGTGATTTGAGGTCAGCAGACAATGAGCAGTTCTTC | CATSDLRSADNEQFF
many | TRBJ2-1 | TRBD1 | TRBV2 | TGTGCCAGCAGTGTCGACAGGGTGACCTACAATGAGCAGTTCTTC | CASSVDRVTYNEQFF
few | TRBJ1-1 | TRBD1 | TRBV19 | TGTGCCAGTAGTATCCGACAGGGCCGTGAAGCTTTCTTT | CASSIRQGREAFF
many | TRBJ2-2 | TRBD2 | TRBV3-1 | TGTGCCAGCAGCCAGGGACTAGCGGGGGGGAACACCGGGGAGCTGTTTTTT | CASSQGLAGGNTGELFF
. | TRBJ2-7 | TRBD1 | TRBV28 | TGTGCCAGCACCATCCCGGGACAGGGGCACGAGCAGTACTTC | CASTIPGQGHEQYF
. | TRBJ1-2 | . | TRBV4-1 | TGCGCCAGCAGCCAAGAACAGGCGTATGGCTACACCTTC | CASSQEQAYGYTF
many | TRBJ1-2 | . | TRBV6-1 | TGTGCCAGCAGAGAAACAGGGAGGGCAAACTATGGCTACACCTTC | CASRETGRANYGYTF
. | TRBJ1-3 | . | TRBV7-2 | TGTACCAGCAGCGACGACGCCAACTCTGGAAACACCATATATTTT | CTSSDDANSGNTIYF
many | TRBJ2-7 | . | TRBV10-3 | TGTGCCATCAGTGTAGGGCTGGGGGGGCTCAACCTCGGGGAGCAGTACTTC | CAISVGLGGLNLGEQYF
many | TRBJ1-5 | TRBD1 | TRBV27 | TGTGCCAGCAGTTTAACCCCCAGGGGGTCAGATCAGCCCCAGCATTTT | CASSLTPRGSDQPQHF
. | TRBJ2-5 | TRBD1 | TRBV18 | TGTGCCAGCTCACGACGGGACAGGGTAGAAGAGACCCAGTACTTC | CASSRRDRVEETQYF
many | TRBJ1-2 | . | TRBV12-3/TRBV12-4 | TGTGCCAGCAGCTGGGGGTCGTCCTATGGCTACACCTTC | CASSWGSSYGYTF
many | TRBJ1-4 | TRBD1 | TRBV15 | TGTGCCACCAGCCTCCTTACAGGGGGGGAAGAAAAACTGTTTTTT | CATSLLTGGEEKLFF
many | TRBJ2-5 | TRBD2 | TRBV29-1 | TGCAGCGTTGAGCCACTAGCGGGAGGACAAGAGACCCAGTACTTC | CSVEPLAGGQETQYF
. | TRBJ2-1 | . | TRBV4-1 | TGCGCCAGCAGCCGTTACACCGTAGGCGGGTACAATGAGCAGTTCTTC | CASSRYTVGGYNEQFF
many | TRBJ1-6 | . | TRBV12-3/TRBV12-4 | TGTGCCAGCAGTGCTACAGGGTTTAATTCACCCCTCCACTTT | CASSATGFNSPLHF
few | TRBJ2-1 | TRBD2 | TRBV6-2/TRBV6-3 | TGTGCCAGCACCTTAGCGGGAGACCCCTACAATGAGCAGTTCTTC | CASTLAGDPYNEQFF
many | TRBJ1-2 | . | TRBV12-3/TRBV12-4 | TGTGCCAGCAGTTTCTTTCTTGGGAACAGGGTTGGCTACACCTTC | CASSFFLGNRVGYTF
many | TRBJ2-3 | TRBD1 | TRBV7-3 | TGTGCCAGCAGCTCGACAGGGGGCCTCCTAGATACGCAGTATTTT | CASSSTGGLLDTQYF